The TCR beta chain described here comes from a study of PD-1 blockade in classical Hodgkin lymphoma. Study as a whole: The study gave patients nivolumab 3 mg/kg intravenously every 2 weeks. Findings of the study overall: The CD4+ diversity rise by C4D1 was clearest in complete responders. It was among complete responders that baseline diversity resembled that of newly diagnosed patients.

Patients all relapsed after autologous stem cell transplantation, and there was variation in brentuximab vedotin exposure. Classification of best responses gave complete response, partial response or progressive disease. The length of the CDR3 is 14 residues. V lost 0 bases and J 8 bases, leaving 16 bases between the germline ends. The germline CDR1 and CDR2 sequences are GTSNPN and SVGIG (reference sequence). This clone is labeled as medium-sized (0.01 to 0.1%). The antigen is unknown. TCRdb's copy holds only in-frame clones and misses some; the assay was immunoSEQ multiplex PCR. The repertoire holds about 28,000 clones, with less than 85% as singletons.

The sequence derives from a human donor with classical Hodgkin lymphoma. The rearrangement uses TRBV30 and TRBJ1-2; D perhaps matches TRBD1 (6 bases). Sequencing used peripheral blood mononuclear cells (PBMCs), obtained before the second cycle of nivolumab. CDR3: CAWSVPGAIGGYTF. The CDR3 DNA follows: TGTGCCTGGAGTGTACCGGGGGCGATAGGAGGCTACACCTTC.